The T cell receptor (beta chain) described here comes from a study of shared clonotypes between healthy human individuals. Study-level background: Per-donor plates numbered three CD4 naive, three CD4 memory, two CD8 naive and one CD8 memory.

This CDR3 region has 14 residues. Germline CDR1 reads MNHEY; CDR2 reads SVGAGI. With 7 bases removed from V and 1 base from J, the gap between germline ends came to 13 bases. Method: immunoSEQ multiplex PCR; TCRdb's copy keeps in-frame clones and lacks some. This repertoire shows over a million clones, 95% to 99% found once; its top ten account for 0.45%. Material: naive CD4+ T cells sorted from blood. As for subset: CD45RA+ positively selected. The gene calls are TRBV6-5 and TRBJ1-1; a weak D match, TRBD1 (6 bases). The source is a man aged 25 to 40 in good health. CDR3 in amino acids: CASTNPGQNTEAFF. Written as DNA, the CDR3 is TGTGCCAGCACAAACCCGGGACAGAACACTGAAGCTTTCTTT.